Sequencing of this T cell receptor (beta chain) was carried out in a study of blood T cell repertoires in COVID-19. Turning to the study itself: The study drew acute and convalescent COVID-19 samples from the United States, Italy and Spain. PBMCs, B-cell-depleted T cells, or T cells were the source of the cDNA or gDNA that made up the material.

This CDR3 is built from 14 residues. Germline values: CDR1 MNHEY, CDR2 SVGAGI. The V gene end was trimmed by 6 bases and the J gene end by 10 bases; junction bases not matched to a gene: 8. Per the authors' pipeline: Amplification of reference gene primers provided the estimated nucleated cell counts. Repertoires were generated with immunoSEQ multiplex PCR, while TCRdb's copy carries only in-frame clones and drops some. D and trimming come from the DNA, and the V and J calls and clone size come from that table. The sample records 150,000 or so clones, 85% to 90% being singletons. Sequences were obtained from peripheral blood. The chain uses TRBV6-5 and TRBJ1-6; TRBD1 matches 8 bases. The receptor was isolated from a man between 60 and 75 years old with active or convalescent COVID-19. CDR3 nucleotides: TGTGCCAGCAGCTCCGGGACAGGCGTATCACCCCTCCACTTT. It codes for CASSSGTGVSPLHF.